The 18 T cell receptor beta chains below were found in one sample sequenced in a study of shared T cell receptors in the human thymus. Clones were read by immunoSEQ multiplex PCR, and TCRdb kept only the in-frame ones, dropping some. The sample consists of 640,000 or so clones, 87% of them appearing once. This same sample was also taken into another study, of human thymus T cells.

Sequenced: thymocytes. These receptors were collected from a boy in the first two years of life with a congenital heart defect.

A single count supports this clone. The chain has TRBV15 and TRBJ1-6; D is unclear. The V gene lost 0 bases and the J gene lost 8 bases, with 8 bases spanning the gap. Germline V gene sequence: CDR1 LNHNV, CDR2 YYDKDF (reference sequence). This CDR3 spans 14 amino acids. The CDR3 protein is CATSRDRDYSPLHF. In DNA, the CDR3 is TGTGCCACCAGCAGAGATAGAGACTATTCACCCCTCCACTTT.

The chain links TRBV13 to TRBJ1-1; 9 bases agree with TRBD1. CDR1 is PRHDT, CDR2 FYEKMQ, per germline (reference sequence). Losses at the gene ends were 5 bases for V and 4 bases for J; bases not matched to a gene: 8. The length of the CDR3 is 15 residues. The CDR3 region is CASSQQGAEGTEAFF. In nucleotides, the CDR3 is TGTGCCAGCAGCCAACAGGGGGCTGAAGGCACTGAAGCTTTCTTT. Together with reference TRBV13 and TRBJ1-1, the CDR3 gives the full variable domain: AAGVIQSPRHLIKEKRETATLKCYPIPRHDTVYWYQQGPGQDPQFLISFYEKMQSDKGSIPDRFSAQQFSDYHSELNMSSLELGDSALYFCASSQQGAEGTEAFFGQGTRLTVV.

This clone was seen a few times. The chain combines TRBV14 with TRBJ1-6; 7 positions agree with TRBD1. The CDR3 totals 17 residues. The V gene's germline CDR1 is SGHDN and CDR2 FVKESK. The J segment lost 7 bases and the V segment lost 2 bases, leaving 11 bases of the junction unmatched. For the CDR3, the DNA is TGTGCCAGCAGCCAAAGAACAGGGGCAATCAAAAATTCACCCCTCCACTTT. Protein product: CASSQRTGAIKNSPLHF.

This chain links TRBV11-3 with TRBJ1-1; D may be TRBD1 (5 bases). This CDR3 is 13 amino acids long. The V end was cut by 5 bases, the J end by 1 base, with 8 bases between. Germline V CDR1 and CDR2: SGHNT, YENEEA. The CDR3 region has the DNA TGTGCCAGCAGCGGGGGGGGGAACACTGAAGCTTTCTTT. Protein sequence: CASSGGGNTEAFF.

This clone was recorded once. This CDR3 reads CASGAGYNEQFF. CDR3 sequence (DNA): TGTGCCAGCGGCGCGGGGTACAATGAGCAGTTCTTC. This chain connects TRBV11-3 to TRBJ2-1; the D gene is possibly TRBD2 (6 bases). Per the germline V gene, CDR1 is SGHNT and CDR2 is YENEEA. The CDR3 covers 12 residues. Trimming took off 8 bases at V and 4 bases at J, with 9 bases between the two ends. The variable domain in full, with the rest retrieved from reference TRBV11-3 and TRBJ2-1, is EAGVVQSPRYKIIEKKQPVAFWCNPISGHNTLYWYLQNLGQGPELLIRYENEEAVDDSQLPKDRFSAERLKGVDSTLKIQPAELGDSAVYLCASGAGYNEQFFGPGTRLTVL.

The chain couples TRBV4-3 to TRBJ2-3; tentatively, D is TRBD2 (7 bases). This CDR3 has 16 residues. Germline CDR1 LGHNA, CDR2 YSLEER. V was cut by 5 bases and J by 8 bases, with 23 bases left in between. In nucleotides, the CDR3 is TGCGCCAGCAGCTACACAGAGGGCTGGGGAGGGGGTACGCAGTATTTT. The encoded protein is CASSYTEGWGGGTQYF.

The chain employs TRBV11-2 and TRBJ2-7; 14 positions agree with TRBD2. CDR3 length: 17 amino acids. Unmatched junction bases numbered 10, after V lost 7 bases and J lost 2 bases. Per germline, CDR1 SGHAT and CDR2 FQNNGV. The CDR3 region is CASTLPGLAGEPYEQYF. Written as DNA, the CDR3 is TGTGCCAGCACCCTCCCGGGACTAGCGGGAGAACCCTACGAGCAGTACTTC.

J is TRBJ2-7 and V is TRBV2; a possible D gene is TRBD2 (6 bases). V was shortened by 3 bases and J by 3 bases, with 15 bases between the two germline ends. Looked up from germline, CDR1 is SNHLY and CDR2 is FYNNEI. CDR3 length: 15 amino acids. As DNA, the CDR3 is TGTGCCAGCAGTGATGCGGGGAAGGCCCTCTACGAGCAGTACTTC. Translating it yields CASSDAGKALYEQYF.

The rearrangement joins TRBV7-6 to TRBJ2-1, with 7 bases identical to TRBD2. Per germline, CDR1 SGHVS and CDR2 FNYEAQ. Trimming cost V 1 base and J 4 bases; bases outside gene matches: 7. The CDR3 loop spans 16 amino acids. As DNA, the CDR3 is TGTGCCAGCAGCTTAGTGCTAGCGGACACATACAATGAGCAGTTCTTC. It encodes CASSLVLADTYNEQFF.

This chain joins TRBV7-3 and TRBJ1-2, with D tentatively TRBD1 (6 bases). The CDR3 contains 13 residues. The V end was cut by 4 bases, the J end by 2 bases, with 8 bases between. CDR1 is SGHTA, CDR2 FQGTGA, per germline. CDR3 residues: CASSSTGNYGYTF. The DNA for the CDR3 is TGTGCCAGCAGCTCGACAGGCAACTATGGCTACACCTTC.

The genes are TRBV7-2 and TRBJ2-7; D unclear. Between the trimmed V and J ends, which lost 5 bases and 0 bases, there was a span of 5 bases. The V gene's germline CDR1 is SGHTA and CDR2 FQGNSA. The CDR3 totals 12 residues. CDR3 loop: CASSRFSYEQYF. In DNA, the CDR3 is TGTGCCAGCAGCCGGTTCTCCTACGAGCAGTACTTC.

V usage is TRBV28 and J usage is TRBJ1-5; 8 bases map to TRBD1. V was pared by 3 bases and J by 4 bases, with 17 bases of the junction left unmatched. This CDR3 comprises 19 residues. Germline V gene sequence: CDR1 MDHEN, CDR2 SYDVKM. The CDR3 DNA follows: TGTGCCAGCAGTTTTCCCCCTACGGACAGGGTTTACTCAAATCAGCCCCAGCATTTT. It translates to CASSFPPTDRVYSNQPQHF. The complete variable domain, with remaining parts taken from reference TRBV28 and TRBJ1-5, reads DVKVTQSSRYLVKRTGEKVFLECVQDMDHENMFWYRQDPGLGLRLIYFSYDVKMKEKGDIPEGYSVSREKKERFSLILESASTNQTSMYLCASSFPPTDRVYSNQPQHFGDGTRLSIL.

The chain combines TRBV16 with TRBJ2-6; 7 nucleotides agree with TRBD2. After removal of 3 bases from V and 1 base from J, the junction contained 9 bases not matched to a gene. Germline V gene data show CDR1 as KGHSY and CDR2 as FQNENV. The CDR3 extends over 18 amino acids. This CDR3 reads CASSHPPGLKSGANVLTF. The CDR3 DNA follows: TGTGCCAGCAGCCATCCCCCGGGACTAAAATCTGGGGCCAACGTCCTGACTTTC.

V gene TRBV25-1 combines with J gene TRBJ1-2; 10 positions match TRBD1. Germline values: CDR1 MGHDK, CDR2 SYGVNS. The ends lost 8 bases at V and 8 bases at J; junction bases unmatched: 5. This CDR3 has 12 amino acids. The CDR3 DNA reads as TGTGCCAGCCTCGGACAGGGGGGGGGCTACACCTTC. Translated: CASLGQGGGYTF.

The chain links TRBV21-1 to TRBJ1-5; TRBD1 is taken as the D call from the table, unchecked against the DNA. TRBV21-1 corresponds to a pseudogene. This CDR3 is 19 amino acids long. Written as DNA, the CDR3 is TGTGCCAGCAGCAACCCGGAATTGCGGACAGGGGAGAGCAATCAGCCCCAGCATTTT. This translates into CASSNPELRTGESNQPQHF.

The CDR3 DNA reads as TGCGCCAGCAGCCAAGGAGGGAGAACCACAGATACGCAGTATTTT. Translated: CASSQGGRTTDTQYF. The V call is TRBV4-3, the J call TRBJ2-3; D is possibly TRBD2 (5 bases). CDR1 LGHNA and CDR2 YSLEER come from the germline V gene. The V end lost 1 base, the J end lost 2 bases, and 10 bases lay between the germline ends. There are 15 residues in the CDR3.

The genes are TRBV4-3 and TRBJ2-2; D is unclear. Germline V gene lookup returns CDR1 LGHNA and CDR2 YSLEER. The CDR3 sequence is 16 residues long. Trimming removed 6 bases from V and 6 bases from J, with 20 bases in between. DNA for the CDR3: TGCGCCAGCAGACCAAACCGGTCGGCGGATGCCGGGGAGCTGTTTTTT. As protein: CASRPNRSADAGELFF.

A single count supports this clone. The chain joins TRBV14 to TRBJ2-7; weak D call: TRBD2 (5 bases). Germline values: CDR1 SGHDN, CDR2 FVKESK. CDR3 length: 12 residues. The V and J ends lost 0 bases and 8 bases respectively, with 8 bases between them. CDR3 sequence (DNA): TGTGCCAGCAGCCAAGATACCGGGAAGCAGTACTTC. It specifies CASSQDTGKQYF.